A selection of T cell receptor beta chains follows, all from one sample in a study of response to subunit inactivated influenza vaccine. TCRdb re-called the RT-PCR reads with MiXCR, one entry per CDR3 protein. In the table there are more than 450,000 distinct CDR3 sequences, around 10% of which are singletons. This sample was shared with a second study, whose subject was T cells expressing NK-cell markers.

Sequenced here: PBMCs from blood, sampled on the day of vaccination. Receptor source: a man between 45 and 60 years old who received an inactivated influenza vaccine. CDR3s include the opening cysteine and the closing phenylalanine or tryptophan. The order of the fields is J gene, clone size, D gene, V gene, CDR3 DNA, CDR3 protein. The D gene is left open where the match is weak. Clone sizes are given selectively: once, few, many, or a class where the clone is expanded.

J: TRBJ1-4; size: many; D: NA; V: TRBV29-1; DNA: TGCAGCGTTCGGGAAAGGGCTGCAACTAATGAAAAACTGTTTTTT; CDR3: CSVRERAATNEKLFF
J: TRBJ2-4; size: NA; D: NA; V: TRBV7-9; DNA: TGTGCCAGCAGCTTATGGGGGCGCGGGGCCAAAAACATTCAGTACTTC; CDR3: CASSLWGRGAKNIQYF
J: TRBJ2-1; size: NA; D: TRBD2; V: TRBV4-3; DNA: TGCGCCAGCAGCCAAACCTTCGGACTAGCGGGTAGATACAATGAGCAGTTCTTC; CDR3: CASSQTFGLAGRYNEQFF
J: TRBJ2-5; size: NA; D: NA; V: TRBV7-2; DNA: TGTGCCAGCAGCTCTGGACTGGGGAAAGAGACCCAGTACTTC; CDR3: CASSSGLGKETQYF
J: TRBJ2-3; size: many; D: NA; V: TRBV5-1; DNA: TGCGCCAGCAGCTTGGATGGGCGGAGCACAGATACGCAGTATTTT; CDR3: CASSLDGRSTDTQYF
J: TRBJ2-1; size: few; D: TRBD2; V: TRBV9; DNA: TGTGCCAGCAGCGAACTAGCGGGAGGGGCCTACAATGAGCAGTTCTTC; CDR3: CASSELAGGAYNEQFF
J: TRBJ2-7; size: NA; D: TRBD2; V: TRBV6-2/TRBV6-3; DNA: TGTGCCAGCAGTCCGCAGTGGACTAGCGGGCTCAACGAGCAGTACTTC; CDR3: CASSPQWTSGLNEQYF
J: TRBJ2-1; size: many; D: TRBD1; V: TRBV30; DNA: TGTGCCTGTGATACAGGGGAAACATCCTACAATGAGCAGTTCTTC; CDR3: CACDTGETSYNEQFF
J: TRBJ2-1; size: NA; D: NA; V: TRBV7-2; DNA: TGTGCCAGCAGCTTAGAGCGCTACAATGAGCAGTTCTTC; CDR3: CASSLERYNEQFF
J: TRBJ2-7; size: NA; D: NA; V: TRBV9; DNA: TGTGCCAGCAGCGTAGATCACAACTACGAGCAGTACTTC; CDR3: CASSVDHNYEQYF
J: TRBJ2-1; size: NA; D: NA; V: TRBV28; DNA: TGTGCCAGCAGTTGGGATAGCGACTACAATGAGCAGTTCTTC; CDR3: CASSWDSDYNEQFF
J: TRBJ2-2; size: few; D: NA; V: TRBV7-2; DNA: TGTGCCAGCACAAATAGCCCTAACACCGGGGAGCTGTTTTTT; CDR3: CASTNSPNTGELFF
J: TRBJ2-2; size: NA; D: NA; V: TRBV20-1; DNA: TGCAGTGCTAGAGAGGGGGGAGCGCGAACCGGGGAGCTGTTTTTT; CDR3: CSAREGGARTGELFF
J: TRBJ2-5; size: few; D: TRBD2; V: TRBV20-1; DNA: TGCAGTGCTAGGGAGAGCGGGGCTAGCGGTTTTTCCGGGACCCAGTACTTC; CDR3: CSARESGASGFSGTQYF
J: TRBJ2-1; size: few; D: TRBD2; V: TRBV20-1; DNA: TGCAGTGCTGTGACTAGCGGGGCCTACAATGAGCAGTTCTTC; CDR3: CSAVTSGAYNEQFF